This TCR beta chain emerged from a study of cytotoxic CD8 clonotypes in ibrutinib-treated CLL. Study in general: Partial response was seen in 25 or so patients and complete response in 2; after median 68 months, about 15 stayed remitted, some 12 progressed.

Trimming pared 6 bases from V and 7 bases from J, leaving 11 bases between. The CDR3 length is 12 residues. Germline CDR1 reads SGHNT; CDR2 reads YYREEE (reference sequence). The method was immunoSEQ multiplex PCR; TCRdb's version includes in-frame clones alone and lacks a portion of them. The sample shows some 300,000 clones, around four fifths of them seen only once. The sample was PBMCs, taken before ibrutinib treatment. The chain couples TRBV5-4 to TRBJ2-1, with D hard to call. The receptor was derived from a human donor with chronic lymphocytic leukemia. The CDR3 bases are TGTGCCAGCACCACTGTGGGGAATGAGCAGTTCTTC. The encoded protein is CASTTVGNEQFF.